Included here is one TCR beta chain sequence, with context. Antigen unknown. The method was immunoSEQ multiplex PCR; TCRdb's version includes in-frame clones alone and lacks a portion of them. The sample lists 30,000 to 35,000 clones, over 50% seen once, with 8% to 13% in the top ten. The germline CDR1 and CDR2 sequences are SGHVS and FQNEAQ. The CDR3 is made up of 17 amino acids. Trimming pared 0 bases from V and 0 bases from J, leaving 12 bases between. This record belongs to a study of a mutant IDH1 vaccine in newly diagnosed glioma. Across the study: Eight vaccinations went to patients in weeks 1, 3, 5, 7, 11, 15, 19, 23. Patients were started on vaccination 4-6 weeks after radiotherapy alone, or with temozolomide cycles. Treated patients showed a male proportion of around 62%, a female proportion of around 40%, and a mean age of about 44 years. Patients got radiotherapy, temozolomide, or both beforehand, and most got both.

The time point denotes: week 5, during vaccination. Alongside topical imiquimod, each dose of vaccine comprised 300 ug of mutant IDH1 20-mer peptide. The rearrangement links TRBV7-8 to TRBJ1-5; D call uncertain. This specimen consisted of PBMCs, obtained from a glioma patient whose treatment included an IDH1 peptide vaccine. The TCR sequence derives from a woman aged 18-29 years with glioma. This chain's CDR3 is CASSLAGSGTSNQPQHF. CDR3 DNA: TGTGCCAGCAGCTTAGCAGGATCGGGAACTAGCAATCAGCCCCAGCATTTT. The full variable domain, completed using reference TRBV7-8 and TRBJ1-5, is GAGVSQSPRYKVAKRGQDVALRCDPISGHVSLFWYQQALGQGPEFLTYFQNEAQLDKSGLPSDRFFAERPEGSVSTLKIQRTQQEDSAVYLCASSLAGSGTSNQPQHFGDGTRLSIL.